These 4 T cell receptor beta chains share one sample of origin, sequenced in a study of blood T cell repertoires in COVID-19. Repertoires were generated with immunoSEQ multiplex PCR, while TCRdb's copy carries only in-frame clones and drops some. The sample lists roughly 140,000 clones, about 80% occurring once. Sequencing was done on a sample of peripheral blood. These receptors were taken from a human donor in a cohort sampled during active COVID-19.

The rearrangement uses TRBV7-8 and TRBJ2-7, with a tentative D call TRBD1 (6 bases). This CDR3 spans 13 amino acids. Trimming cost V 8 bases and J 6 bases, with 17 bases left between them. From germline, CDR1 is SGHVS and CDR2 FQNEAQ. This chain's CDR3 is CASCPTGRAEQYF. DNA of the CDR3: TGTGCCAGCTGCCCCACAGGGCGAGCCGAGCAGTACTTC. The full variable domain, its missing parts supplied by reference TRBV7-8 and TRBJ2-7, is GAGVSQSPRYKVAKRGQDVALRCDPISGHVSLFWYQQALGQGPEFLTYFQNEAQLDKSGLPSDRFFAERPEGSVSTLKIQRTQQEDSAVYLCASCPTGRAEQYFGPGTRLTVT.

The genes are TRBV4-2 and TRBJ1-2; D unresolved. From germline, CDR1 is LGHNA and CDR2 YNFKEQ. The length of the CDR3 is 14 residues. Trimming removed 1 base at V and 6 bases at J, with 12 bases between. CDR3 protein: CASSQVAGLNGYTF. In DNA form, the CDR3 reads TGTGCCAGCAGCCAAGTTGCGGGTTTGAATGGCTACACCTTC.

The rearrangement joins TRBV27 to TRBJ2-6, with 8 bases identical to TRBD1. With 4 bases clipped from V and 1 base from J, the junction kept 12 bases outside the gene matches. CDR1 is MNHEY and CDR2 is SMNVEV in the germline V gene (reference sequence). The CDR3 loop spans 19 amino acids. This CDR3 reads CASSSLDRGLLSGANVLTF. CDR3 sequence (DNA): TGTGCCAGCAGTTCGCTTGACAGGGGCCTTTTGTCTGGGGCCAACGTCCTGACTTTC.

The chain couples TRBV28 to TRBJ1-3, with D possibly being TRBD1 (6 bases). The CDR3 length is 16 residues. With 5 bases removed from V and 0 bases from J, the gap between germline ends came to 14 bases. CDR1 MDHEN and CDR2 SYDVKM come from the germline V gene. The DNA for the CDR3 is TGTGCCAGCAGTCCAACAGGGCTTAGCTCTGGAAACACCATATATTTT. Translated, it gives CASSPTGLSSGNTIYF.